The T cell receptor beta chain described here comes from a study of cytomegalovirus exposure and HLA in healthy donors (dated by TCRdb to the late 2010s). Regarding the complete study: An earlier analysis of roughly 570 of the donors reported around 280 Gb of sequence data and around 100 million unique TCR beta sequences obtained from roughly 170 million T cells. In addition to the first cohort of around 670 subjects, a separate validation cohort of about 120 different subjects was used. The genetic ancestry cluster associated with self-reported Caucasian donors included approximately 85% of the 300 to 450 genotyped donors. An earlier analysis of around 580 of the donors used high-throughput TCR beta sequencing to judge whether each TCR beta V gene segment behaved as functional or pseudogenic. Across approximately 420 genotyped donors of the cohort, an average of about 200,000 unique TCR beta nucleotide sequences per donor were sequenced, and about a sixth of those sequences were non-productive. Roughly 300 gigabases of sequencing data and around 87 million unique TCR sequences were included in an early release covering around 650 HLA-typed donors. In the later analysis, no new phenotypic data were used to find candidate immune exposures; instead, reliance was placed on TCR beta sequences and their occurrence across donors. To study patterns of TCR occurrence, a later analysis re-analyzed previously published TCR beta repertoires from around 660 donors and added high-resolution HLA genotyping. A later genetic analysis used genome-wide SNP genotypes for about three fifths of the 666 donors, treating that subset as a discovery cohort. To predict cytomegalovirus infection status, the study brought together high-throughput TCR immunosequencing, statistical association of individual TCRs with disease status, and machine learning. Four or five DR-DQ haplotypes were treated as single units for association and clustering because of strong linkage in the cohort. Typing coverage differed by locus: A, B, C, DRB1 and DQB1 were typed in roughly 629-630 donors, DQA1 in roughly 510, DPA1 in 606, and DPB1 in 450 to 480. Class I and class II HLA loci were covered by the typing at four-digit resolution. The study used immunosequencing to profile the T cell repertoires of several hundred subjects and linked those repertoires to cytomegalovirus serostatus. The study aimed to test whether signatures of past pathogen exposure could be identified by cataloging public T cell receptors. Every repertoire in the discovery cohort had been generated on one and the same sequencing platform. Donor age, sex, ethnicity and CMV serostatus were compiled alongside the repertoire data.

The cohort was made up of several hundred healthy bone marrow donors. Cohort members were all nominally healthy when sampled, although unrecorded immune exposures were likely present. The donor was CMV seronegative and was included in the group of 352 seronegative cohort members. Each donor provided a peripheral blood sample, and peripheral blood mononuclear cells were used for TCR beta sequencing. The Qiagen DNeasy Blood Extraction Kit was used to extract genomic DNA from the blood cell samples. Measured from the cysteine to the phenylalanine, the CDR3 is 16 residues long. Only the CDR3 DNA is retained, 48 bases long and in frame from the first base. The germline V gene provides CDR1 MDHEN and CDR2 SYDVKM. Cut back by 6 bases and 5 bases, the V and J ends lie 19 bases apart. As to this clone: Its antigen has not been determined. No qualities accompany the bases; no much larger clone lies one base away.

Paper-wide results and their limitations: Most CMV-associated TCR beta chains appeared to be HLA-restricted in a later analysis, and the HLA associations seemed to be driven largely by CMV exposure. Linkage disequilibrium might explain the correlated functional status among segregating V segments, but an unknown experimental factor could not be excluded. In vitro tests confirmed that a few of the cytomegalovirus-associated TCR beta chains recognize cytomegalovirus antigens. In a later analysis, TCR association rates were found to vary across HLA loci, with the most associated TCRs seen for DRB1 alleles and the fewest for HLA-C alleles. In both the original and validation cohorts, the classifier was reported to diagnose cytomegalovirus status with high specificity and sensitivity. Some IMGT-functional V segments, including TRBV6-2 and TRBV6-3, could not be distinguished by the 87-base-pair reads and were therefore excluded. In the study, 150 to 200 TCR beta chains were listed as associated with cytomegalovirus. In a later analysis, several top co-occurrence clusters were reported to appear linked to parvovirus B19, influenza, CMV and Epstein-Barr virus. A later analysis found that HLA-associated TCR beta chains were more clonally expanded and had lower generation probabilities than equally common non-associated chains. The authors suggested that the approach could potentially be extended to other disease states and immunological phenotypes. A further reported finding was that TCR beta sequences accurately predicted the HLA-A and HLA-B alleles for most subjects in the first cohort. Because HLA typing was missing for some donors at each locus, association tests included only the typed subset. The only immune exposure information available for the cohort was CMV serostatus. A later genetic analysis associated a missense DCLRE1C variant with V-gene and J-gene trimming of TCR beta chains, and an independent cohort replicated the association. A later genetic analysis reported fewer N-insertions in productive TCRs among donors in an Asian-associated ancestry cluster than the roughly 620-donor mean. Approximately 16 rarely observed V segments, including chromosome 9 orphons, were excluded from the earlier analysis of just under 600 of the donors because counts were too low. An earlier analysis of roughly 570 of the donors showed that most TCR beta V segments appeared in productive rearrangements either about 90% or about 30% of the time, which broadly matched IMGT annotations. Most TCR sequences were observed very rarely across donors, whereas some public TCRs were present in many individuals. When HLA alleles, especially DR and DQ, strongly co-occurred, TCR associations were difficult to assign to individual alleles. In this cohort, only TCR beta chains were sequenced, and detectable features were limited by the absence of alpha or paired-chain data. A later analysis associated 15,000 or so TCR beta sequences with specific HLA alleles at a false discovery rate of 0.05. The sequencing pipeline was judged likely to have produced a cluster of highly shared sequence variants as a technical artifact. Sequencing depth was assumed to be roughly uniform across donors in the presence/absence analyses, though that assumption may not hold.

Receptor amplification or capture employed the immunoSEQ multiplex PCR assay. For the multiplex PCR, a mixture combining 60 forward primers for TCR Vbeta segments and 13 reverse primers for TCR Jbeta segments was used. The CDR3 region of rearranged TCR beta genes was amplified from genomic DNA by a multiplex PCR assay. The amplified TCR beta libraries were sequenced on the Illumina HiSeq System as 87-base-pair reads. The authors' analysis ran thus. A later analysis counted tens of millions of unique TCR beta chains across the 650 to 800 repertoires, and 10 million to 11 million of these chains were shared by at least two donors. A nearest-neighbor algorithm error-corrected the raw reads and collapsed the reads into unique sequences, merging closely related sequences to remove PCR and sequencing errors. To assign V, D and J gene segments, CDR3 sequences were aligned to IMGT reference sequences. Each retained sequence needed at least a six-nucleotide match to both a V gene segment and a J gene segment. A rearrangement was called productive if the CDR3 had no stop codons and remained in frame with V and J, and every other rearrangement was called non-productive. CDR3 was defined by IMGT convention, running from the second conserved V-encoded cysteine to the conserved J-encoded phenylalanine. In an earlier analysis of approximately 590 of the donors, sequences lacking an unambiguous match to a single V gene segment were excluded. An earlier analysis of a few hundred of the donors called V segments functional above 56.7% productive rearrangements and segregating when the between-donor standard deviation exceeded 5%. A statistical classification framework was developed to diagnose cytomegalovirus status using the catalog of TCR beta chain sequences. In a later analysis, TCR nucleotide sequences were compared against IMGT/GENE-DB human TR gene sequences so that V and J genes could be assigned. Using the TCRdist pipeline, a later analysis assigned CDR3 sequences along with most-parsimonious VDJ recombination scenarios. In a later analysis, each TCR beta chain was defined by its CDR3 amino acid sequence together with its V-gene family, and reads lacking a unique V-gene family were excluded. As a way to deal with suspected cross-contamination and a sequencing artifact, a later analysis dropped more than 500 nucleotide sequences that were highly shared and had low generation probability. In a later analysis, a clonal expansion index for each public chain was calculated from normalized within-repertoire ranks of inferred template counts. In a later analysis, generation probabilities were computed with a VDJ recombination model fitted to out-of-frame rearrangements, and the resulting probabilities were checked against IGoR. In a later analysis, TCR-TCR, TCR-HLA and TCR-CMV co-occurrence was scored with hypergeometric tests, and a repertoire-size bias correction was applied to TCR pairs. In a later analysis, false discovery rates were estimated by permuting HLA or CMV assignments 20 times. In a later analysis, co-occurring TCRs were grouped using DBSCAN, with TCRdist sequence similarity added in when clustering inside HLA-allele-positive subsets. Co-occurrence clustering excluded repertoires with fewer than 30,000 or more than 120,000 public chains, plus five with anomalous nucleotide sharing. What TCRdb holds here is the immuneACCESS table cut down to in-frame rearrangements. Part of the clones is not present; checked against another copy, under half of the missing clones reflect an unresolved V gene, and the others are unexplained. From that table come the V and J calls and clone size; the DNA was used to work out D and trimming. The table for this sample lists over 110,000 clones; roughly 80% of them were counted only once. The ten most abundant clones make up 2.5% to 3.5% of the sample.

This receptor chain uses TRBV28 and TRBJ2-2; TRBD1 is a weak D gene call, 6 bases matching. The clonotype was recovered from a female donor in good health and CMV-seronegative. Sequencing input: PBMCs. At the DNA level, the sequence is TGTGCCAGCAGGGAACCGGGCAGGGGAAGGACCGGGGAGCTGTTTTTT. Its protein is CASREPGRGRTGELFF.